This T cell receptor beta chain emerged from a study of shared T cell receptors in the human thymus. With V trimmed by 3 bases and J by 4 bases, 7 bases remained unmatched. This CDR3 has 17 amino acids. Germline V gene sequence: CDR1 KGHSH, CDR2 LQKENI. Sequenced by immunoSEQ multiplex PCR; TCRdb stores in-frame clones only, minus some. The table lists some 760,000 clones, over 75% of them singletons, with around 0.0094% in the top ten. This sample was shared with a second study, whose subject was human thymus T cells. That report adds: Corrective surgery for congenital heart defects was being performed on the healthy Finnish infants who were the donors. Within thymic and blood repertoires, V and J gene usage appeared to be biased.

What was sequenced was thymocytes. The receptor's source is a girl less than two years old with a congenital heart defect. The V and J genes are TRBV18 and TRBJ1-4; TRBD1 agrees at 11 bases. The CDR3 DNA follows: TGTGCCAGCTCACCCCCGGGACAGGGGGGTTTTAATGAAAAACTGTTTTTT. Amino acids: CASSPPGQGGFNEKLFF. The variable domain in full, with the rest retrieved from reference TRBV18 and TRBJ1-4, is NAGVMQNPRHLVRRRGQEARLRCSPMKGHSHVYWYRQLPEEGLKFMVYLQKENIIDESGMPKERFSAEFPKEGPSILRIQQVVRGDSAAYFCASSPPGQGGFNEKLFFGSGTQLSVL.